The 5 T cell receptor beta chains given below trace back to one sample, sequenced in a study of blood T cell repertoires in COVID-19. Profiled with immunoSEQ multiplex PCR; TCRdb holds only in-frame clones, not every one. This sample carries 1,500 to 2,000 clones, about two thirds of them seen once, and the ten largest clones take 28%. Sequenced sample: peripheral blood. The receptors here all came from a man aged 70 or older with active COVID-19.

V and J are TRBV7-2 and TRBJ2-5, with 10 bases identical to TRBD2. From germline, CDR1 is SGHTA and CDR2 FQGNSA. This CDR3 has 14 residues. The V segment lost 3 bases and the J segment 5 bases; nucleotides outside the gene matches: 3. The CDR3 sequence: CASSFSGRKETQYF. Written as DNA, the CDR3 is TGTGCCAGCAGCTTTAGCGGGAGGAAGGAGACCCAGTACTTC.

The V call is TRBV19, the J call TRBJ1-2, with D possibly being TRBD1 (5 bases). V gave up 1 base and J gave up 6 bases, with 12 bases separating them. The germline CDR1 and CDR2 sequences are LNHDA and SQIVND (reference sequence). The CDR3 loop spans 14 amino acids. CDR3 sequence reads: CASSIGWDYNGYTF. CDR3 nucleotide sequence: TGTGCCAGTAGTATAGGCTGGGACTATAATGGCTACACCTTC.

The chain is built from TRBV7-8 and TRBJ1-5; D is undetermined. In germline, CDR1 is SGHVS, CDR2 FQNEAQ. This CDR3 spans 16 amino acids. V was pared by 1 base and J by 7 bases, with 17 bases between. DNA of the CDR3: TGTGCCAGCAGCTTAGTAACGTATCGGGGTGTCCAGCCCCAGCATTTT. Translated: CASSLVTYRGVQPQHF.

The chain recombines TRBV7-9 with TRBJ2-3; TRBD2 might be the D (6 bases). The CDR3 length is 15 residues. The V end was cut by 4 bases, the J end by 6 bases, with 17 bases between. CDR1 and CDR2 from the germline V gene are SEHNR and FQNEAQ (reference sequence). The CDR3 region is CASSSQGLALDTQYF. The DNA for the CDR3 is TGTGCCAGCAGCTCCCAGGGACTCGCTCTGGATACGCAGTATTTT.

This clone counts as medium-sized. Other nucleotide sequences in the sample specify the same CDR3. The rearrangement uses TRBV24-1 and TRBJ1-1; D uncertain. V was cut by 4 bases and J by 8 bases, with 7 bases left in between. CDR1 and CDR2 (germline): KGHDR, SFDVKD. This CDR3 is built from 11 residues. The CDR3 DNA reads TGTGCCACCAGTGAGGCGGGAGAAGCTTTCTTT. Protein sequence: CATSEAGEAFF.